This T cell receptor beta chain was captured by sequencing in a study of T cell changes during pregnancy in multiple sclerosis. Some clones are missing from TCRdb's copy, which holds only in-frame ones; the method was immunoSEQ multiplex PCR. This repertoire shows approximately 68,000 clones, about nine tenths found once; its top ten account for around 0.7%. CDR3 length equals 14 residues. This receptor was identified in a female donor in good health, enrolled as a control in a pregnancy study. V and J are TRBV21-1 and TRBJ1-1. TRBV21-1 is tagged as a pseudogene. The sequencing here drew on peripheral blood, taken in the third trimester of pregnancy. CDR3 in amino acids: CASSKGVQRAEAFF. The CDR3 DNA is TGTGCCAGCAGCAAAGGTGTACAGAGGGCTGAAGCTTTCTTT.